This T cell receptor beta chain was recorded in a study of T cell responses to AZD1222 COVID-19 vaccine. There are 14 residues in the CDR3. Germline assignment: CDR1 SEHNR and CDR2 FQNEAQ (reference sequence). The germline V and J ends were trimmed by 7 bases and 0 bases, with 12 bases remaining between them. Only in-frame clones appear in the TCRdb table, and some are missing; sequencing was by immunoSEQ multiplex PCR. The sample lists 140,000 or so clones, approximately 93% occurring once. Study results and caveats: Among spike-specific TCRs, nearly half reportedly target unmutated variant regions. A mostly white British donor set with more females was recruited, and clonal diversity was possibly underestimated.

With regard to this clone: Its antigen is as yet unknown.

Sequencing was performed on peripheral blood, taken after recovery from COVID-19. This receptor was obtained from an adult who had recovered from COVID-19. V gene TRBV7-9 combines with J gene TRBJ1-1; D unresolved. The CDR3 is CASKQSEMNTEAFF. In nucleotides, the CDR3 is TGTGCCAGCAAACAGTCTGAGATGAACACTGAAGCTTTCTTT.